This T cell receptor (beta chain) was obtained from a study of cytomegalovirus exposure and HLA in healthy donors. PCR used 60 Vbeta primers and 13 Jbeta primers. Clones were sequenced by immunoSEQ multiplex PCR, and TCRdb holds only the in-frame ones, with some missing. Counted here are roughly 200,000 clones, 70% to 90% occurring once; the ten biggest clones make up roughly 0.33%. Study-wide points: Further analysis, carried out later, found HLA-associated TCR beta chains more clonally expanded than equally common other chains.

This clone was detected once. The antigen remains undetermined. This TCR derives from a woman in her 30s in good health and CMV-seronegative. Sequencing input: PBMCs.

In DNA form, the CDR3 reads TGTGCCAGCAGCGCCTGGGACACCTCCTACGAGCAGTACTTC. This gives the protein CASSAWDTSYEQYF. The chain links TRBV9 to TRBJ2-7, with a tentative D call TRBD1 (6 bases). The ends were cut back, 3 bases at V and 0 bases at J, with 10 bases in the middle. The CDR3 runs 14 residues. Germline CDR1 reads SGDLS; CDR2 reads YYNGEE.